This T cell receptor beta chain was recovered during a study of identical twins. Study findings and constraints: Diverse VJ usage suggested most zero-insertion clonotypes were not invariant T cells. The abundant beta clonotypes from cord blood had fewer insertions, and memory repertoires had none of this.

In its sample, this clonotype was seen many times. Its target is unknown. With no exceptions, donors were healthy Caucasians. In TCRdb, the 5' RACE reads were re-called with MiXCR into one record per CDR3 protein. The sample has hundreds of thousands of distinct CDR3 sequences, 5.5% to 6.5% seen once. Germline lookup yields CDR1 MNHNS and CDR2 SASEGT. Between the trimmed V and J ends, which lost 2 bases and 5 bases, there was a span of 16 bases. This CDR3 is built from 16 residues. The sequencing input was naive T cells sorted from blood. The chain carries TRBV6-1 and TRBJ2-1; tentative D call: TRBD1 (7 bases). The source of this sequence is a man aged 18 to 29 in good health. CDR3 loop: CASSEWGVGGHNEQFF. DNA for the CDR3: TGTGCCAGCAGTGAATGGGGGGTAGGGGGCCACAATGAGCAGTTCTTC.